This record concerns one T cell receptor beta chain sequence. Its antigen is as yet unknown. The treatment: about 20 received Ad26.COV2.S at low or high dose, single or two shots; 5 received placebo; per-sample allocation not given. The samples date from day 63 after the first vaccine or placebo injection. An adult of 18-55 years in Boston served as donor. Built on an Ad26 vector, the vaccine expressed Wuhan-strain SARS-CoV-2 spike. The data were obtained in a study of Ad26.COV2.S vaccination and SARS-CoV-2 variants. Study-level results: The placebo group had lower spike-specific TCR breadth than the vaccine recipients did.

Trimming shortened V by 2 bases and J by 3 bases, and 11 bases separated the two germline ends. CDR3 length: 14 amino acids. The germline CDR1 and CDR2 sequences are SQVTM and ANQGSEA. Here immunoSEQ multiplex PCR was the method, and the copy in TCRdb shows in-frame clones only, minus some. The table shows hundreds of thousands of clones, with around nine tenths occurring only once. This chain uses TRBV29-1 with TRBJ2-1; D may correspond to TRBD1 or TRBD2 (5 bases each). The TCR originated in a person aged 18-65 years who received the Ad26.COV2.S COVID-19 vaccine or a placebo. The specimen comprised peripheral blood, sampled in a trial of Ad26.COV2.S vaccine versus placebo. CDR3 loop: CSVETGPGYNEQFF. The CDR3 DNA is TGCAGCGTTGAAACGGGGCCTGGCTACAATGAGCAGTTCTTC.